Sequencing of this T cell receptor beta chain was carried out in a study of response to subunit inactivated influenza vaccine. As concerns this clonotype: Its target is unknown.

V shed 3 bases and J shed 2 bases, with 8 bases lying between them. The CDR3 is 13 amino acids. Per germline, CDR1 MGHDK and CDR2 SYGVNS. Study conclusions and caveats: Each seasonal influenza vaccination recruits few new T cells, the authors suggested.

TCRdb itself ran the RT-PCR reads through MiXCR, one entry per CDR3 protein. The sample includes almost 250,000 distinct CDR3 sequences, 12% seen only once; the top ten take over 6.5%. The chain uses TRBV25-1 and TRBJ2-7, with D unresolved. The sample in question was non-naive T cells sorted from PBMCs, obtained around 14 days before vaccination. The clonotype was recovered from a man aged 50 or older who received an inactivated influenza vaccine. The CDR3 here is CASSDLGTYEQYF. The DNA for the CDR3 is TGTGCCAGCAGTGATCTCGGTACCTACGAGCAGTACTTC.